The 17 T cell receptor beta chains below all came from one sample that was sequenced in a study of control samples from healthy donors and cancer patients. The method was immunoSEQ multiplex PCR; TCRdb's version includes in-frame clones alone and lacks a portion of them. The table records 100,000 to 150,000 clones, approximately 92% of them present only once. Sequenced material: blood. These receptor sequences come from a man aged 18 to 30 in good health.

The genes are TRBV5-1 and TRBJ2-7, with TRBD2 matching 7 bases. V trimming: 3 bases; J trimming: 5 bases; junction bases outside the gene matches: 8. Per the germline V gene, CDR1 is SGHRS and CDR2 is YFSETQ. The CDR3 runs 14 residues. The CDR3 DNA reads as TGCGCCAGCAGCTGGGAGTTGGGGAGGGACGAGCAGTACTTC. It translates to CASSWELGRDEQYF.

The chain joins TRBV6-1 to TRBJ1-1; unclear D gene. In germline, CDR1 is MNHNS, CDR2 SASEGT. This CDR3 is 13 amino acids long. The V end was cut by 0 bases, the J end by 10 bases, with 12 bases between. For the CDR3, the DNA is TGTGCCAGCAGTGAAGCTGACGCCTACGGAGCTTTCTTT. It codes for CASSEADAYGAFF.

The rearrangement uses TRBV19 and TRBJ2-7; 10 nucleotides match TRBD1. The CDR3 is made up of 15 amino acids. J lost 5 bases, V lost 5 bases, and 9 bases had no gene match. Germline V gives CDR1 LNHDA, CDR2 SQIVND (reference sequence). DNA of the CDR3: TGTGCCAGTAGTGTCCGCCGGGACAGGGGACACGAGCAGTACTTC. Translating gives CASSVRRDRGHEQYF.

The chain is built from TRBV27 and TRBJ1-6; the D is unclear. V shed 6 bases and J shed 0 bases, with 21 bases lying between them. The CDR3 is 19 amino acids. Germline values: CDR1 MNHEY, CDR2 SMNVEV (reference sequence). CDR3 nucleotides: TGTGCCAGCAGGGGTCGGGGAGGGCGAACCTACTCCTATAATTCACCCCTCCACTTT. Amino acids: CASRGRGGRTYSYNSPLHF.

The rearrangement uses TRBV5-6 and TRBJ2-7; 14 bases match TRBD2. The germline CDR1 and CDR2 sequences are SGHDT and YYEEEE. J gave up 2 bases and V 4 bases, and 8 bases lay outside the gene matches. This CDR3 region has 17 residues. The CDR3 protein is CASSAGLAGASPYEQYF. CDR3 sequence (DNA): TGTGCCAGCAGCGCGGGACTAGCGGGGGCGTCTCCCTACGAGCAGTACTTC.

The chain recombines TRBV6-5 with TRBJ2-1, with a tentative D call TRBD2 (5 bases). The germline V gene has CDR1 MNHEY and CDR2 SVGAGI. V shed 2 bases and J shed 7 bases, with 15 bases lying between them. The CDR3 is 15 amino acids. The CDR3, as DNA: TGTGCCAGCAGTTACGGAGGCGCCTATAGGAATGAGCAGTTCTTC. It specifies CASSYGGAYRNEQFF.

The chain joins TRBV9 to TRBJ2-3; D might be TRBD2 (6 bases). This CDR3 spans 12 amino acids. Germline values: CDR1 SGDLS, CDR2 YYNGEE. With 4 bases removed from V and 5 bases from J, the gap between germline ends came to 8 bases. In nucleotides, the CDR3 is TGTGCCAGCAGCTTGGGGGGAGATACGCAGTATTTT. This sequence encodes CASSLGGDTQYF.

For this clone: Other DNA sequences in the sample encode the same CDR3. The chain carries TRBV11-3 and TRBJ2-5; D might be TRBD2 (6 bases). Trimming cost V 1 base and J 4 bases, with 7 bases left between them. The CDR3 covers 13 residues. Germline CDR1 and CDR2: SGHNT and YENEEA. CDR3 amino acids: CASSLVGGETQYF. CDR3 coding DNA: TGTGCCAGCAGCTTAGTGGGGGGAGAGACCCAGTACTTC.

The chain couples TRBV29-1 to TRBJ1-1, with TRBD1 matching 9 bases. The CDR3 is 16 amino acids. CDR1 SQVTM and CDR2 ANQGSEA come from the germline V gene. Unmatched junction bases numbered 11, after V lost 6 bases and J lost 0 bases. As DNA, the CDR3 is TGCAGCGTCTTGACAGGGGGTTATTCAATGAACACTGAAGCTTTCTTT. Translating gives CSVLTGGYSMNTEAFF. The whole variable domain, remainder taken from reference TRBV29-1 and TRBJ1-1, is SAVISQKPSRDICQRGTSLTIQCQVDSQVTMMFWYRQQPGQSLTLIATANQGSEATYESGFVIDKFPISRPNLTFSTLTVSNMSPEDSSIYLCSVLTGGYSMNTEAFFGQGTRLTVV.

V is TRBV5-5 and J is TRBJ2-1; no definite D call. Germline CDR1 SGHKS, CDR2 YYEKEE (reference sequence). V lost 0 bases and J lost 9, with 13 bases in between. The CDR3 runs 14 residues. The CDR3 here is CASSLGPLATEQFF. CDR3 coding DNA: TGTGCCAGCAGCTTGGGCCCCTTAGCTACTGAGCAGTTCTTC.

The chain is built from TRBV29-1 and TRBJ1-2; 8 nucleotides agree with TRBD1. V lost 5 bases and J lost 2; bases outside the gene matches: 4. The CDR3 is 13 residues long. Looked up from germline, CDR1 is SQVTM and CDR2 is ANQGSEA. The CDR3 loop is CSVSTGENYGYTF. CDR3 DNA: TGCAGCGTTTCGACAGGGGAGAACTATGGCTACACCTTC.

The CDR3 here is CASSPSGGTYTQYF. The CDR3 DNA is TGTGCCAGCAGTCCTAGCGGGGGAACCTATACGCAGTATTTT. The rearrangement links TRBV27 to TRBJ2-3, with TRBD2 identical over 10 bases. With V trimmed by 5 bases and J by 7 bases, 6 bases remained unmatched. The CDR3 extends over 14 amino acids. In germline, CDR1 is MNHEY, CDR2 SMNVEV (reference sequence).

The chain has TRBV2 and TRBJ1-1, with a weak D call TRBD1 (5 bases). The V and J ends lost 0 bases and 10 bases respectively, with 15 bases between them. Germline V lookup: CDR1 SNHLY, CDR2 FYNNEI. The CDR3 extends over 14 amino acids. CDR3 in DNA: TGTGCCAGCAGTGAAGCCCGCGCGGGGGGGAGAGCTTTCTTT. Translation: CASSEARAGGRAFF.

V gene TRBV18 combines with J gene TRBJ1-2; tentatively, D is TRBD1 (5 bases). The V and J ends lost 3 bases and 7 bases respectively, with 12 bases between them. The CDR3 sequence is 13 residues long. CDR1 is KGHSH and CDR2 is LQKENI in the germline V gene. The CDR3 coding sequence is TGTGCCAGCTCACCCGGCAGGGTAGGTGGCTACACCTTC. Translation: CASSPGRVGGYTF.

V and J are TRBV12-3 or TRBV12-4 and TRBJ1-1, with D unclear. V was cut by 4 bases and J by 0 bases, with 6 bases left in between. The CDR3 is made up of 13 amino acids. The CDR3 DNA reads as TGTGCCAGCAGTTCCCTTCTGAACACTGAAGCTTTCTTT. It is translated as CASSSLLNTEAFF.

V gene TRBV30 combines with J gene TRBJ2-7; TRBD2 matches 8 bases. This CDR3 has 15 residues. V was pared by 1 base and J by 5 bases, with 10 bases of the junction left unmatched. CDR1 GTSNPN and CDR2 SVGIG come from the germline V gene (reference sequence). DNA for the CDR3: TGTGCCTGGAGTGAGGCTAGCGGGCGGGGAGACGAGCAGTACTTC. This encodes CAWSEASGRGDEQYF. The variable domain in full, completed from reference TRBV30 and TRBJ2-7, reads SQTIHQWPATLVQPVGSPLSLECTVEGTSNPNLYWYRQAAGRGLQLLFYSVGIGQISSEVPQNLSASRPQDRQFILSSKKLLLSDSGFYLCAWSEASGRGDEQYFGPGTRLTVT.

V is TRBV2 and J is TRBJ1-1, with 12 bases matching TRBD1. CDR3 size: 15 residues. Unmatched junction bases numbered 5, after V lost 4 bases and J lost 5 bases. Germline CDR1 reads SNHLY; CDR2 reads FYNNEI. CDR3 in DNA: TGTGCCAGCAGTGCAGGGACAGGGGGCGATACTGAAGCTTTCTTT. Protein product: CASSAGTGGDTEAFF.